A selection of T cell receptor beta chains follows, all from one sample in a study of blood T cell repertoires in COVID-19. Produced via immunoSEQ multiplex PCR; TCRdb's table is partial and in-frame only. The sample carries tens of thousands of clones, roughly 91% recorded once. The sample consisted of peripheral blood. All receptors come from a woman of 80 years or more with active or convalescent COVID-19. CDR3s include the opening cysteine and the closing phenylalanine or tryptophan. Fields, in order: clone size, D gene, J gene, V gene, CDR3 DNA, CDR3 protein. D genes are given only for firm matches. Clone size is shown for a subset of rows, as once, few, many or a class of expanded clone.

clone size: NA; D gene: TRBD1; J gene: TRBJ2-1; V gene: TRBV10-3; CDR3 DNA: TGTGCCATCAGTGGACAGCAACTCGGGACAGGGGGTTCAACTCCCTACAATGAGCAGTTCTTC; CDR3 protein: CAISGQQLGTGGSTPYNEQFF
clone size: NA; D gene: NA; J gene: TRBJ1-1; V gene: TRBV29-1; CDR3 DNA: TGCAGCGTCGAACACCAGGGGTCATACTCACTGAACACTGAAGCTTTCTTT; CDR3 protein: CSVEHQGSYSLNTEAFF
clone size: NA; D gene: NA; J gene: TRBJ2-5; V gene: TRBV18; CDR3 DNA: TGTGCCAGCTCACCAGGCGGCGGGGAGACCCAGTACTTC; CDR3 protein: CASSPGGGETQYF
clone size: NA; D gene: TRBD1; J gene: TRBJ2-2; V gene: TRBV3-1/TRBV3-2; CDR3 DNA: TGTGCCAGCAGCGAGACAGGGCCTAAAGGCACCGGGGAGCTGTTTTTT; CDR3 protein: CASSETGPKGTGELFF
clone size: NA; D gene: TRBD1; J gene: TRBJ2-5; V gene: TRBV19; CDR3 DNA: TGTGCCAGTAGTACCTTTACCGGGACAGGGGAGACCCAGTACTTC; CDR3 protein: CASSTFTGTGETQYF
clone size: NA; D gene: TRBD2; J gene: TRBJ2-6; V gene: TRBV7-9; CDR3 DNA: TGTGCCAGCAGCCCCGGGGGGTTAACTGGGGCCAACGTCCTGACTTTC; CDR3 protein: CASSPGGLTGANVLTF
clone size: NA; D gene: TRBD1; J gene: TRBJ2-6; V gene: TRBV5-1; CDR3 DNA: TGCGCCAGCAGCCCGACAGGGTTCTACTCTGGGGCCAACGTCCTGACTTTC; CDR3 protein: CASSPTGFYSGANVLTF
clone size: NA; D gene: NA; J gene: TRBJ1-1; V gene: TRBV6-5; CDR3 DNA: TGTGCCAGCAGCAATCCTACAGGGCGCACTGAAGCTTTCTTT; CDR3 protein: CASSNPTGRTEAFF
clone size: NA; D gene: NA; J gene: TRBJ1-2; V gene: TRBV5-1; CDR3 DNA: TGCGCCAGCAGCTTGGGGCAGGGGATTGACTATGGCTACACCTTC; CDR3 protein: CASSLGQGIDYGYTF
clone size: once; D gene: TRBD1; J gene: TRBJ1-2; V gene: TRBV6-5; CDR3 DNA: TGTGCCAGCTATAGGACAGGGAGGTATGGCTACACCTTC; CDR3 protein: CASYRTGRYGYTF
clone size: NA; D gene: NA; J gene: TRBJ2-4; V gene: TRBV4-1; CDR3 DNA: TGCGCCAGCAGCCCATTCTCCCTCGGGGTGAACATTCAGTACTTC; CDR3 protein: CASSPFSLGVNIQYF
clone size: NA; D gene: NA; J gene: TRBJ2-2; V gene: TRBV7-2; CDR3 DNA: TGTGCCAGCAGCTTAAGGACAGCCGCGAACACCGGGGAGCTGTTTTTT; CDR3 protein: CASSLRTAANTGELFF
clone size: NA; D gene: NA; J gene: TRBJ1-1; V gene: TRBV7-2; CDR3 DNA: TGTGCCAGCAGCTTTCCCGGGAGAGAAGCTTTCTTT; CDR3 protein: CASSFPGREAFF
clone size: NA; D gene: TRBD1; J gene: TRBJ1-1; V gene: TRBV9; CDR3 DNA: TGTGCCAGCAGCGTTCGGACAGGGGTTATAAATTGGCTCGAAGCTTTCTTT; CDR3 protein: CASSVRTGVINWLEAFF
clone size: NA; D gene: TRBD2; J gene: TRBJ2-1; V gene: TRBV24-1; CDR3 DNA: TGTGCCACCAGTCCAAGCGGGGGGGACAATGAGCAGTTCTTC; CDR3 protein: CATSPSGGDNEQFF
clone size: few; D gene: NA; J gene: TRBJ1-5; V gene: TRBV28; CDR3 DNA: TGTGCCAGCACGGGGATGGCAAGTCAGCCCCAGCATTTT; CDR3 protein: CASTGMASQPQHF
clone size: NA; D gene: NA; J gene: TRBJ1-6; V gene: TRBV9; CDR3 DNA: TGTGCCAGCAGCGTAATGGCGGGAGGAGACTCACCCCTCCACTTT; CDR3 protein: CASSVMAGGDSPLHF
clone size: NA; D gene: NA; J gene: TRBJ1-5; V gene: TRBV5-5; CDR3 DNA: TGTGCCAGCAGCTCCCTCCGGGGAAGGGATCAGCCCCAGCATTTT; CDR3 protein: CASSSLRGRDQPQHF
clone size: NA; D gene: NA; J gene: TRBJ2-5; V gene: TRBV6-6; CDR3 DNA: TGTGCCAGCAGCCCAGACTACCTGGTGGAGACCCAGTACTTC; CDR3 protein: CASSPDYLVETQYF
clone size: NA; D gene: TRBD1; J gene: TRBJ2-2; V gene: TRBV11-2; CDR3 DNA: TGTGCCAGCAGCTATATGGACAGGGCGGCGACCGGGGAGCTGTTTTTT; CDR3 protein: CASSYMDRAATGELFF
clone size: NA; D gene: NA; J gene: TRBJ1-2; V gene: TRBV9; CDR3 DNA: TGTGCCAGCAGCGTTGGCGCCGGCGAGGGATTTGGTGACTATGGCTACACCTTC; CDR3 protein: CASSVGAGEGFGDYGYTF
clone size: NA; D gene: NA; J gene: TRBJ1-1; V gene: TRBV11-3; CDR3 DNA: TGTGCCAGCAGCCTAGGGAGGAACACTGAAGCTTTCTTT; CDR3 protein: CASSLGRNTEAFF
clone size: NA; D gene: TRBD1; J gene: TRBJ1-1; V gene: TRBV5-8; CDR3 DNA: TGTGCCAGCAGCTTTAGGGGGACAGGGGGTGAAGCTTTCTTT; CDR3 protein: CASSFRGTGGEAFF
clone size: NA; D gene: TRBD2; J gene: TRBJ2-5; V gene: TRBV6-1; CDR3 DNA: TGTGCCAGCAGTGCGGGACTAGCGGGGACGTGGGGGGAGACCCAGTACTTC; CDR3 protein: CASSAGLAGTWGETQYF
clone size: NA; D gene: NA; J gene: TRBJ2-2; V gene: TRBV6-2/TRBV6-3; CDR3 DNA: TGTGCCAGCAGTTACTCTCGAGGTGCCGGGGAGCTGTTTTTT; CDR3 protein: CASSYSRGAGELFF
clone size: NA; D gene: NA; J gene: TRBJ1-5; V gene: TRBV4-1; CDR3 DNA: TGCGCCAGCAGCGGACAGATCAATCAGCCCCAGCATTTT; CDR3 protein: CASSGQINQPQHF
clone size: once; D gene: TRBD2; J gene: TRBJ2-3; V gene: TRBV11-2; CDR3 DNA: TGTGCCAGCACCATCCTAGCGGGGGGCGGGGATACGCAGTATTTT; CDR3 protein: CASTILAGGGDTQYF
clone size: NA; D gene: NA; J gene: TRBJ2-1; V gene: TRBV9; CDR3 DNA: TGTGCCAGCAGCGCCTCCGGGTCCTACAATGAGCAGTTCTTC; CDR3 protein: CASSASGSYNEQFF
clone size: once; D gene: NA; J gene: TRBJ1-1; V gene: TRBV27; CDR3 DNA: TGTGCCCCCGTGGCCGGGGAGTTCGGCACTGAAGCTTTCTTT; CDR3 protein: CAPVAGEFGTEAFF
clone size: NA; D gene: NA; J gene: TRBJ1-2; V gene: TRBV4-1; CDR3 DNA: TGCGCCAGCAGCCAACAGGCAGGGAGGAATGGCTACACCTTC; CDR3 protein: CASSQQAGRNGYTF
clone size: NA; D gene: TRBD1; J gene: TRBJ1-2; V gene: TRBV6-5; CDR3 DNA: TGTGCCACCCAATCGACAGGGCGATATGGCTACACCTTC; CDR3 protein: CATQSTGRYGYTF
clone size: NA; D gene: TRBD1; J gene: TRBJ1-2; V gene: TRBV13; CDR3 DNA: TGTGCCAGCAGCCCGCCAGGGACAGGGGAGGGCTACACCTTC; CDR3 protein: CASSPPGTGEGYTF
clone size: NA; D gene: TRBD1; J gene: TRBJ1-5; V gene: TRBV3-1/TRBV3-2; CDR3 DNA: TGTGCCAGCAGCCAGGCCGACAGGGGAAGCAATCAGCCCCAGCATTTT; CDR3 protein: CASSQADRGSNQPQHF
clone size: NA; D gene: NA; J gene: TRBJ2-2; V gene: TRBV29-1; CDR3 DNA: TGCAGCGCCTACACCGGGGAGCTGTTTTTT; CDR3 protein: CSAYTGELFF
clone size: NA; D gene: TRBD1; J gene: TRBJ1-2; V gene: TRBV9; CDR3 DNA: TGTGCCAGCAGCTCACGACAGGGGATTGACTATGGCTACACCTTC; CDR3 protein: CASSSRQGIDYGYTF
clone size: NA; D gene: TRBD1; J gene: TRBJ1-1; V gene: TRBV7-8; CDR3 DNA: TGTGCCAGCAGCATGACAGGGCTCACTGAAGCTTTCTTT; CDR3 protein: CASSMTGLTEAFF
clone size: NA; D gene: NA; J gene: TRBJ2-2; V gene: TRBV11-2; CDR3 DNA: TGTGCCAGCAGCTTAGGCGACAGTAGGACCGGGGAGCTGTTTTTT; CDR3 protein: CASSLGDSRTGELFF
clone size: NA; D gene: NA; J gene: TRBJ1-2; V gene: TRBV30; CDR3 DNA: TGTGCCTGGAGTTCGAGGGCCCTCTCCCATGGCTACACCTTC; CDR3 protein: CAWSSRALSHGYTF
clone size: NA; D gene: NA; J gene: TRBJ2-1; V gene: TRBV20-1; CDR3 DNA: TGCAGTGCTAGTAGGAGGGAAGATGAGCAGTTCTTC; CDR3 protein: CSASRREDEQFF
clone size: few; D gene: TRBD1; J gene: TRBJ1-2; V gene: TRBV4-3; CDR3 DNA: TGCGCCAGCAGCCCTACAGGGGCAACTTTAAACTATGGCTACACCTTC; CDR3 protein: CASSPTGATLNYGYTF
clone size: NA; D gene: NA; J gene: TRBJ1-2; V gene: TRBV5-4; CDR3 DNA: TGTGCCAGCAGCCCCCCCGGTGTAGCTAACTATGGCTACACCTTC; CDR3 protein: CASSPPGVANYGYTF
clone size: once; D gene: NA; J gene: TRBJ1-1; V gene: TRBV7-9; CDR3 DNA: TGTGCCAGCAGCTTAGAAGTTCCGGGAGCTTTCTTT; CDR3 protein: CASSLEVPGAFF
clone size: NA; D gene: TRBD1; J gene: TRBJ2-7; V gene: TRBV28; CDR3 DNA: TGTGCCAGCAGTTTTTCGGACAGGGGAGGAGAGCAGTACTTC; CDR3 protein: CASSFSDRGGEQYF
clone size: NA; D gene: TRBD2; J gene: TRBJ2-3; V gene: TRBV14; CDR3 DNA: TGTGCCAGCAGACCCCTATCACTAGCGGGGGGCCCCGATACGCAGTATTTT; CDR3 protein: CASRPLSLAGGPDTQYF
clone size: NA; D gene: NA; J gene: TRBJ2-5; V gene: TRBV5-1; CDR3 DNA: TGCGCCAGCAGCCCGGGAGGGGGCGGGGAGACCCAGTACTTC; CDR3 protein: CASSPGGGGETQYF
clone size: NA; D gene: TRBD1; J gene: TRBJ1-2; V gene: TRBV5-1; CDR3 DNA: TGCGCCAGCAGCTTGGGACAGGGAATTGGTGGCTACACCTTC; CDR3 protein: CASSLGQGIGGYTF
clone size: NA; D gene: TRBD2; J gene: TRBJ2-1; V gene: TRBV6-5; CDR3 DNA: TGTGCCAGCAGGCCACGGAGCGGGGGGCCTTATGAGCAGTTCTTC; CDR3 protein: CASRPRSGGPYEQFF
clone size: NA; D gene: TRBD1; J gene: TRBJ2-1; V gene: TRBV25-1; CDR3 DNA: TGTGCCAGCAGCTCCCCGGGACAGGGTGGCAATGAGCAGTTCTTC; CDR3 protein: CASSSPGQGGNEQFF